These T cell receptor beta chains were read from a single sample in a study of shared clonotypes between healthy human individuals. Produced via immunoSEQ multiplex PCR; TCRdb's table is partial and in-frame only. The data hold roughly 1,600,000 clones, with 97% to 99% observed a single time. The specimen was naive CD4+ T cells sorted from blood. Every receptor here comes from a man aged 30-40 years in good health. Each CDR3 is given with its conserved first and last residue. A D gene is named only where the DNA matches it firmly. Expanded clones are given a class, and other clones once, few, many or no size at all.

size: once; J: TRBJ2-5; V: TRBV15; D: TRBD2; DNA: TGTGCCACCAGCAGGATGCCTAGCGGGACCCAAGAGACCCAGTACTTC; CDR3: CATSRMPSGTQETQYF
size: .; J: TRBJ2-1; V: TRBV5-4; D: .; DNA: TGTGCCAGCAGCTTTCTGGGGGCTAATGAGCAGTTCTTC; CDR3: CASSFLGANEQFF
size: .; J: TRBJ2-1; V: TRBV7-3; D: TRBD1; DNA: TGTGCCAGCAGCCCTAATACAGGGGTCGGCAGGAATGAGCAGTTCTTC; CDR3: CASSPNTGVGRNEQFF
size: .; J: TRBJ2-1; V: TRBV19; D: TRBD2; DNA: TGTGCCAGTAGTGTAACTAGCGGCAGATCCTACAATGAGCAGTTCTTC; CDR3: CASSVTSGRSYNEQFF
size: once; J: TRBJ2-1; V: TRBV7-2; D: .; DNA: TGTGCCAGCAGCTTAGTGACCGACTCCTACAATGAGCAGTTCTTC; CDR3: CASSLVTDSYNEQFF
size: .; J: TRBJ2-1; V: TRBV5-1; D: TRBD1; DNA: TGCGCCAGCAGCTTGATCCCCGGACAGGGCATTTACAATGAGCAGTTCTTC; CDR3: CASSLIPGQGIYNEQFF
size: .; J: TRBJ1-5; V: TRBV7-6; D: TRBD1; DNA: TGTGCCAGTCATAGGACAGGGAGGTCGTGGCCCCAGCATTTT; CDR3: CASHRTGRSWPQHF
size: .; J: TRBJ2-3; V: TRBV18; D: TRBD1; DNA: TGTGCCAGCTCACTGCACAGGGGCGGGTCAGATACGCAGTATTTT; CDR3: CASSLHRGGSDTQYF
size: .; J: TRBJ2-4; V: TRBV5-6; D: TRBD2; DNA: TGTGCCAGCAGCCCGGATGGGGACTATCCCCCCCGGGCCAAAAACATTCAGTACTTC; CDR3: CASSPDGDYPPRAKNIQYF
size: .; J: TRBJ2-2; V: TRBV18; D: .; DNA: TGTGCCAGCTCACCTACCCAACTTACCGGGGAGCTGTTTTTT; CDR3: CASSPTQLTGELFF
size: once; J: TRBJ2-3; V: TRBV7-9; D: TRBD2; DNA: TGTGCCAGCAGCCTCTCGACTAGCGGGAGGATCTCAGATACGCAGTATTTT; CDR3: CASSLSTSGRISDTQYF
size: .; J: TRBJ1-2; V: TRBV6-6; D: .; DNA: TGTGCCAGCACCCTGGGGACCAGGCTGTATGGCTACACCTTC; CDR3: CASTLGTRLYGYTF
size: .; J: TRBJ2-4; V: TRBV18; D: TRBD1; DNA: TGTGCCAGCTCACTCGGTCCACGAGGGGGCGCATACATTCAGTACTTC; CDR3: CASSLGPRGGAYIQYF
size: .; J: TRBJ2-5; V: TRBV7-9; D: .; DNA: TGTGCCAGCAGCCAAGAACCCCTACCAGAGACCCAGTACTTC; CDR3: CASSQEPLPETQYF
size: .; J: TRBJ2-7; V: TRBV18; D: .; DNA: TGTGCCAGCTCACCGGGAGACACAGGGTATTGGCAGTACTTC; CDR3: CASSPGDTGYWQYF
size: .; J: TRBJ2-7; V: TRBV6-5; D: .; DNA: TGTGCCAGCAGTTACTCACAACCCCAGTCCTACGAGCAGTACTTC; CDR3: CASSYSQPQSYEQYF
size: .; J: TRBJ2-7; V: TRBV28; D: .; DNA: TGTGCCAGCAGTCAGGGGACCGTGAACTTC; CDR3: CASSQGTVNF
size: .; J: TRBJ2-1; V: TRBV4-2; D: .; DNA: TGTGCCAGCAGCCAAGTTAGTAGGGGACCGGGGTCCTACAATGAGCAGTTCTTC; CDR3: CASSQVSRGPGSYNEQFF
size: .; J: TRBJ2-7; V: TRBV7-6; D: TRBD1; DNA: TGTGCCAGCAGCTATCTGGGCGGGACAGGGGGTCGGGACGAGCAGTACTTC; CDR3: CASSYLGGTGGRDEQYF
size: .; J: TRBJ2-7; V: TRBV9; D: .; DNA: TGTGCCAGCAGCGGGGCGCCGTCGGGCCCCTACGAGCAGTACTTC; CDR3: CASSGAPSGPYEQYF
size: .; J: TRBJ1-2; V: TRBV4-1; D: .; DNA: TGCGCCAGCAGCCAATTCCCGGGGTCGAGCTATGGCTACACCTTC; CDR3: CASSQFPGSSYGYTF
size: .; J: TRBJ2-1; V: TRBV9; D: .; DNA: TGTGCCAGCAGCGTAGGCCGAGGGTACAATGAGCAGTTCTTC; CDR3: CASSVGRGYNEQFF
size: .; J: TRBJ2-7; V: TRBV10-3; D: .; DNA: TGTGCCATCAGCAAGGGGCAAGGCGAGCAGTACTTC; CDR3: CAISKGQGEQYF
size: .; J: TRBJ1-2; V: TRBV29-1; D: TRBD1; DNA: TGCAGCGTTGATCCCGGGACAGGCGGCACCTTC; CDR3: CSVDPGTGGTF
size: .; J: TRBJ2-1; V: TRBV7-8; D: .; DNA: TGTGCCAGCAGCCAGAGAGCGGAGAGCTCCTACAATGAGCAGTTCTTC; CDR3: CASSQRAESSYNEQFF
size: .; J: TRBJ2-3; V: TRBV6-5; D: .; DNA: TGTGCCAGCAGTTACTTCGGGGGCACGGGGACAGATACGCAGTATTTT; CDR3: CASSYFGGTGTDTQYF
size: .; J: TRBJ1-5; V: TRBV19; D: .; DNA: TGTGCCAGTAGTTCAGGACAGTCGCTCAATCAGCCCCAGCATTTT; CDR3: CASSSGQSLNQPQHF
size: .; J: TRBJ2-1; V: TRBV7-2; D: TRBD1; DNA: TGTGCCAGCAGCCAATGGACAGGGGGTGGCTATGAGCAGTTCTTC; CDR3: CASSQWTGGGYEQFF
size: .; J: TRBJ2-2; V: TRBV6-5; D: .; DNA: TGTGCCAGCAGGGCTACCACCGGGGAGCTGTTTTTT; CDR3: CASRATTGELFF
size: .; J: TRBJ2-3; V: TRBV10-3; D: .; DNA: TGTGCCATCAGTGAGTCGGGAAGCACAGATACGCAGTATTTT; CDR3: CAISESGSTDTQYF
size: .; J: TRBJ2-5; V: TRBV5-4; D: TRBD1; DNA: TGTGCCAGCAGTTCCGGGACAGGGGAAGAGACCCAGTACTTC; CDR3: CASSSGTGEETQYF
size: .; J: TRBJ2-4; V: TRBV11-2; D: TRBD1; DNA: TGTGCCAGCAGCACCTGGACAGGGAAAGCCAAAAACATTCAGTACTTC; CDR3: CASSTWTGKAKNIQYF
size: .; J: TRBJ2-7; V: TRBV5-5; D: TRBD2; DNA: TGTGCCAGCAGCTTGATGACTAGCGGTGCCTACGAGCAGTACTTC; CDR3: CASSLMTSGAYEQYF
size: .; J: TRBJ2-7; V: TRBV2; D: TRBD2; DNA: TGTGCCGCGGCGGCGGGAGGGGTCTACGAGCAGTACTTC; CDR3: CAAAAGGVYEQYF
size: .; J: TRBJ2-6; V: TRBV5-1; D: TRBD2; DNA: TGCGCCAGCAGCTCCATGTGGGTAGCGGGAGCTTCTGGGGCCAACGTCCTGACTTTC; CDR3: CASSSMWVAGASGANVLTF
size: .; J: TRBJ2-5; V: TRBV7-8; D: TRBD2; DNA: TGTGCCAGCAGCTTACGCCGACTAGCGATACAAGAGACCCAGTACTTC; CDR3: CASSLRRLAIQETQYF
size: .; J: TRBJ2-5; V: TRBV25-1; D: TRBD2; DNA: TGTGCCAGCAGTCTGGCTAGCGGGAGAAAGGAGACCCAGTACTTC; CDR3: CASSLASGRKETQYF
size: .; J: TRBJ1-2; V: TRBV14; D: TRBD1; DNA: TGTGCCAGCAGCTCAAATCAGGGGGCTCGCGGCTACACCTTC; CDR3: CASSSNQGARGYTF
size: .; J: TRBJ2-1; V: TRBV9; D: .; DNA: TGTGCCAGCAGCCAAAGGTCCAGGGGTTCGCGGGGTTCCTACAATGAGCAGTTCTTC; CDR3: CASSQRSRGSRGSYNEQFF
size: .; J: TRBJ1-1; V: TRBV7-6; D: .; DNA: TGTGCCAGCAGCTTAGGCTCTCCCCTGACTGAAGCTTTCTTT; CDR3: CASSLGSPLTEAFF
size: once; J: TRBJ2-2; V: TRBV9; D: .; DNA: TGTGCCAGCAGCGTAATGGAGATGAACACCGGGGAGCTGTTTTTT; CDR3: CASSVMEMNTGELFF
size: .; J: TRBJ2-1; V: TRBV6-1; D: TRBD2; DNA: TGTGCCAGCAGTGAGGGACTAGCATCAACCTACAATGAGCAGTTCTTC; CDR3: CASSEGLASTYNEQFF
size: .; J: TRBJ1-5; V: TRBV5-6; D: .; DNA: TGTGCCAGCAGCTTCACGGGGGGCGTTCAGCCCCAGCATTTT; CDR3: CASSFTGGVQPQHF
size: .; J: TRBJ1-2; V: TRBV7-9; D: .; DNA: TGTGCCAGCAGCTTAGGTGCAGGGTGGGGATATGGCTACACCTTC; CDR3: CASSLGAGWGYGYTF
size: .; J: TRBJ2-7; V: TRBV19; D: TRBD1; DNA: TGTGCGACAGGGATCGGATCCTACGAGCAGTACTTC; CDR3: CATGIGSYEQYF
size: .; J: TRBJ2-2; V: TRBV5-4; D: .; DNA: TGTGCCAGCAGCCGACAGGACCCTCGGGAGCTGTTTTTT; CDR3: CASSRQDPRELFF
size: .; J: TRBJ1-4; V: TRBV15; D: .; DNA: TGTGCCACCAGCAGAGATGGCTATTTCAGGGAAAAACTGTTTTTT; CDR3: CATSRDGYFREKLFF
size: .; J: TRBJ2-7; V: TRBV28; D: TRBD2; DNA: TGTGCCAGCCGTCTGATGACACTAGCGGGAGACGCCCACTACGAGCAGTACTTC; CDR3: CASRLMTLAGDAHYEQYF
size: .; J: TRBJ2-6; V: TRBV7-8; D: .; DNA: TGTGCCAGCAGCTTAGAGAATGTCGGGGTGGCTGGGGCCAACGTCCTGACTTTC; CDR3: CASSLENVGVAGANVLTF
size: .; J: TRBJ2-1; V: TRBV4-3; D: .; DNA: TGCGCCAGCAGCCAAGATCCCGCGTTTGGCGAGCAGTTCTTC; CDR3: CASSQDPAFGEQFF
size: .; J: TRBJ2-5; V: TRBV6-6; D: TRBD1; DNA: TGTGCCAGCAGTTACCCCCCACAGGGGTTGGAGACCCAGTACTTC; CDR3: CASSYPPQGLETQYF
size: .; J: TRBJ2-5; V: TRBV2; D: .; DNA: TGTGCCAGCAGTGAACGGCCAGCCCAAGAGACCCAGTACTTC; CDR3: CASSERPAQETQYF